A selection of T cell receptor beta chains follows, all from one sample in a study of blood T cell repertoires in COVID-19. The repertoire was sequenced with immunoSEQ multiplex PCR; TCRdb's copy has only in-frame clones and lacks some. This table has tens of thousands of clones, 80% appearing once. Sequenced material: peripheral blood. These receptors originate from a woman aged 70-85 years with acute or convalescent COVID-19. Both conserved end residues are part of each CDR3. Each record gives: CDR3 DNA, CDR3 protein, clone size, J gene, CDR3 length, D gene, V gene. The D gene is left open where the match is weak. Not every row has a clone size; where given, it reads once, few, many or a size class.

CDR3nt: TGTGCCAGCAGCCCCCGGGACTACATGAACACCGGGGAGCTGTTTTTT
CDR3aa: CASSPRDYMNTGELFF
abundance: NA
j_gene: TRBJ2-2
len: 16
d_gene: TRBD2
v_gene: TRBV9

CDR3nt: TGTGCCAGTTGGGGGCTAAATGATGGCTACACCTTC
CDR3aa: CASWGLNDGYTF
abundance: NA
j_gene: TRBJ1-2
len: 12
d_gene: NA
v_gene: TRBV6-1

CDR3nt: TGTGCCAGCAGCCAACGGGACAGACCCCACGGGGAGCTGTTTTTT
CDR3aa: CASSQRDRPHGELFF
abundance: once
j_gene: TRBJ2-2
len: 15
d_gene: TRBD1
v_gene: TRBV7-2

CDR3nt: TGTGCCACCAGTGATATACAGGGTAATCTCTACAATGAGCAGTTCTTC
CDR3aa: CATSDIQGNLYNEQFF
abundance: NA
j_gene: TRBJ2-1
len: 16
d_gene: NA
v_gene: TRBV24-1

CDR3nt: TGTGCCAGCTCACCGGACAGGAAAAACACTGAAGCTTTCTTT
CDR3aa: CASSPDRKNTEAFF
abundance: NA
j_gene: TRBJ1-1
len: 14
d_gene: TRBD1
v_gene: TRBV18

CDR3nt: TGTGCCAGCAGTTTTGGACTAGCCAGCCACGAGCAGTACTTC
CDR3aa: CASSFGLASHEQYF
abundance: NA
j_gene: TRBJ2-7
len: 14
d_gene: TRBD2
v_gene: TRBV7-9

CDR3nt: TGTGCCACCAGCACCGGGGCCTACGAGCAGTACTTC
CDR3aa: CATSTGAYEQYF
abundance: NA
j_gene: TRBJ2-7
len: 12
d_gene: NA
v_gene: TRBV15

CDR3nt: TGTGCCAGCAGCCCCGGGGGGGCGAACTACGAGCAGTACTTC
CDR3aa: CASSPGGANYEQYF
abundance: NA
j_gene: TRBJ2-7
len: 14
d_gene: TRBD2
v_gene: TRBV9

CDR3nt: TGTGCCAGCAGCTTAGAAGGTATCGGGTACAATCAGCCCCAGCATTTT
CDR3aa: CASSLEGIGYNQPQHF
abundance: NA
j_gene: TRBJ1-5
len: 16
d_gene: NA
v_gene: TRBV7-2

CDR3nt: TGTGCCAGCAGCCCTGCCCAGGTTGGATATAGCAATCAGCCCCAGCATTTT
CDR3aa: CASSPAQVGYSNQPQHF
abundance: NA
j_gene: TRBJ1-5
len: 17
d_gene: NA
v_gene: TRBV6-2/TRBV6-3

CDR3nt: TGCGCCAGCAGCCCACTGGGCGGGGGGGTCGTCCACAATGAGCAGTTCTTC
CDR3aa: CASSPLGGGVVHNEQFF
abundance: NA
j_gene: TRBJ2-1
len: 17
d_gene: TRBD2
v_gene: TRBV4-3

CDR3nt: TGTGCCACCAGTGATAGGGACAGGGGCTCCCCCTCCTACAATGAGCAGTTCTTC
CDR3aa: CATSDRDRGSPSYNEQFF
abundance: NA
j_gene: TRBJ2-1
len: 18
d_gene: TRBD1
v_gene: TRBV24-1

CDR3nt: TGTGCCAGCAGCAAGACTAGTCTCCTCGAGCAGTACTTC
CDR3aa: CASSKTSLLEQYF
abundance: NA
j_gene: TRBJ2-7
len: 13
d_gene: NA
v_gene: TRBV2

CDR3nt: TGTGCCAGCGCCGGGGATACGCAGTATTTT
CDR3aa: CASAGDTQYF
abundance: NA
j_gene: TRBJ2-3
len: 10
d_gene: NA
v_gene: TRBV25-1

CDR3nt: TGTGCCAGCAGCGTAACTGGACTGACGTCAACTGGCTACACCTTC
CDR3aa: CASSVTGLTSTGYTF
abundance: few
j_gene: TRBJ1-2
len: 15
d_gene: NA
v_gene: TRBV9

CDR3nt: TGTGCCAGCTTGCAGGCCCACACTGAAGCTTTCTTT
CDR3aa: CASLQAHTEAFF
abundance: few
j_gene: TRBJ1-1
len: 12
d_gene: NA
v_gene: TRBV6-5

CDR3nt: TGCGCCAGCAGCTTGGACCTAAGCTCTGGAAACACCATATATTTT
CDR3aa: CASSLDLSSGNTIYF
abundance: NA
j_gene: TRBJ1-3
len: 15
d_gene: NA
v_gene: TRBV5-1

CDR3nt: TGCGCCAGCAGCCAAGGTATGCAGGGTAGCAATCAGCCCCAGCATTTT
CDR3aa: CASSQGMQGSNQPQHF
abundance: NA
j_gene: TRBJ1-5
len: 16
d_gene: NA
v_gene: TRBV4-1

CDR3nt: TGTGCCAGCAGTTTACGGCAGGGGTGGGTGAGGGAGCAGTACTTC
CDR3aa: CASSLRQGWVREQYF
abundance: NA
j_gene: TRBJ2-7
len: 15
d_gene: NA
v_gene: TRBV27

CDR3nt: TGTGCCAGCAGCCGCGCGTTTGGGAGGGAGAACACTGAAGCTTTCTTT
CDR3aa: CASSRAFGRENTEAFF
abundance: NA
j_gene: TRBJ1-1
len: 16
d_gene: NA
v_gene: TRBV7-8

CDR3nt: TGTGCCAGCAGTTCGCGGACCGGGGAGCTGTTTTTT
CDR3aa: CASSSRTGELFF
abundance: NA
j_gene: TRBJ2-2
len: 12
d_gene: NA
v_gene: TRBV7-3

CDR3nt: TGCGCCAGCACCGAGTACGGGACAGGGCTCACTGAAGCTTTCTTT
CDR3aa: CASTEYGTGLTEAFF
abundance: NA
j_gene: TRBJ1-1
len: 15
d_gene: TRBD1
v_gene: TRBV5-1

CDR3nt: TGTGCCAGCAGCCACCTGACAGGGGGCTATGGCTACACCTTC
CDR3aa: CASSHLTGGYGYTF
abundance: NA
j_gene: TRBJ1-2
len: 14
d_gene: TRBD1
v_gene: TRBV3-1/TRBV3-2